These 9 T cell receptor beta chains were all obtained from the same sample, sequenced in a study of CD8+ T cells in alopecia areata. Extracted from the samples, RNA was reverse transcribed into cDNA to serve as the sequencing template. This table comes from immunoSEQ multiplex PCR, and its TCRdb copy is limited to in-frame clones, with some not included. The sample carries 200,000 to 250,000 clones, roughly 57% recorded once. The specimen comprised CD4+ T cells sorted from blood, sampled at week 0. The receptors shown here come from a human donor with alopecia areata.

The chain combines TRBV29-1 with TRBJ1-4, with unresolved D. The CDR3 length is 13 residues. The ends were cut back, 4 bases at V and 8 bases at J, with 14 bases in the middle. Germline lookup yields CDR1 SQVTM and CDR2 ANQGSEA. Here the CDR3 reads CSVASPSGEKLFF. The CDR3 DNA reads TGCAGCGTTGCATCACCGTCTGGGGAAAAACTGTTTTTT.

This chain uses TRBV11-2 with TRBJ2-2; TRBD2 agrees at 13 bases. Looked up from germline, CDR1 is SGHAT and CDR2 is FQNNGV. Unmatched junction bases numbered 9, after V lost 1 base and J lost 4 bases. There are 19 residues in the CDR3. The CDR3 here is CASSLGLAGGSRFTGELFF. CDR3 sequence (DNA): TGTGCCAGCAGCTTAGGACTAGCGGGAGGCTCCCGGTTCACCGGGGAGCTGTTTTTT.

This clone was counted a few times. The chain recombines TRBV2 with TRBJ1-5; D is undetermined. Germline V lookup: CDR1 SNHLY, CDR2 FYNNEI. V shed 1 base and J shed 0 bases, with 13 bases lying between them. The CDR3 is made up of 17 amino acids. CDR3 in amino acids: CASSEGSGVYSNQPQHF. For the CDR3, the DNA is TGTGCCAGCAGTGAAGGGTCGGGCGTCTATAGCAATCAGCCCCAGCATTTT.

The gene calls are TRBV7-2 and TRBJ2-7; 7 bases are a match to TRBD1. CDR1 and CDR2 from the germline V gene are SGHTA and FQGNSA. This CDR3 has 15 residues. Trimming removed 1 base from V and 4 bases from J; junction bases left unmatched: 7. CDR3 sequence (DNA): TGTGCCAGCAGCTTAGAGGGGGCAGGTACTTACGAGCAGTACTTC. Its translation: CASSLEGAGTYEQYF.

This clone has more than one count but fewer than ten. The V gene is TRBV5-1, the J gene TRBJ2-7, with 10 bases identical to TRBD1. There are 15 residues in the CDR3. The ends lost 4 bases at V and 4 bases at J; junction bases unmatched: 8. Germline CDR1 and CDR2: SGHRS and YFSETQ. The CDR3: CASSADRGSSYEQYF. CDR3 in DNA: TGCGCCAGCAGCGCGGACAGGGGGAGTAGTTACGAGCAGTACTTC.

This clone was observed at least ten times. The genes are TRBV30 and TRBJ1-1; D call uncertain. The V and J ends lost 2 bases and 0 bases respectively, with 13 bases between them. The germline V gene has CDR1 GTSNPN and CDR2 SVGIG (reference sequence). CDR3 length: 15 residues. CDR3 coding DNA: TGTGCCTGGAGTTTCCGGCGGATGATGAACACTGAAGCTTTCTTT. Its translation is CAWSFRRMMNTEAFF.

The CDR3 DNA sequence: TGTGCCAGCAGCGAGACAGGGACGACAGATACGCAGTATTTT. Translation gives CASSETGTTDTQYF. The genes are TRBV9 and TRBJ2-3; 7 bases align to TRBD1. This CDR3 has 14 residues. CDR1 SGDLS and CDR2 YYNGEE come from the germline V gene. V shed 3 bases, J shed 3 bases, and the junction held 4 bases outside the gene matches.

This clone has more than one count but fewer than ten. J is TRBJ1-2 and V is TRBV5-6; a possible D gene is TRBD1 (6 bases). CDR3 length equals 15 residues. Germline V gives CDR1 SGHDT, CDR2 YYEEEE. V lost 5 bases, J lost 4 bases, and 18 bases lay in between. CDR3 in DNA: TGTGCCAGCAGGAAACAGCGGGGGCAGAGCTATGGCTACACCTTC. It codes for CASRKQRGQSYGYTF.

This clone was observed a few times. The CDR3 DNA follows: TGTGCCAGCAGCTTAGATTTAGCTAACTATGGCTACACCTTC. Protein sequence: CASSLDLANYGYTF. J is TRBJ1-2 and V is TRBV7-9; D is unresolved. Germline-derived CDR1 and CDR2 are SEHNR and FQNEAQ (reference sequence). This CDR3 has 14 amino acids. Trimming pared 1 base from V and 0 bases from J, leaving 6 bases between.